This TCR beta chain was retrieved from a study of blood T cell repertoires in COVID-19 (dated by TCRdb to about 2020). Background for the entire study: Samples covering the acute and convalescent phases of COVID-19 were provided by collaborators in the United States, Italy and Spain. The material from the prospective study consisted of cDNA or gDNA derived from T cells, B-cell-depleted T cells, or PBMCs. Deeply sampled blood TCRbeta repertoires from subjects exposed to, actively infected with, or recovered from COVID-19 were included in the dataset. The repertoires were released in a freely available public database intended as a resource for research on the immune response to SARS-CoV-2. The samples were drawn from the first 160 participants of the ongoing ImmuneRACE study and from 950 to 1,500 subjects provided by 6 global collaborators. A de-identified subject ID, COVID-19 status, age in years and sex were almost always included in the sample metadata. Where available, HLA class I and class II types were obtained from metadata supplied by the sample provider rather than from assay-based typing.

Participants in the prospective study were enrolled through a virtual design, were aged roughly 18 to 100 years, and lived in roughly 24 United States geographic areas. To assign participants to cohorts, the prospective study relied on clinical history that participants themselves reported in a screening survey and a study questionnaire. Exposed participants had been in contact, within 2 weeks of entering the study, with a person who had a PCR-confirmed or clinician-diagnosed case of COVID-19. In the prospective study, whole blood, serum and a nasopharyngeal or oropharyngeal swab were collected from each participant by mobile phlebotomists. Over an approximately 2-month period, participants in the prospective study had the option of providing additional blood draws and questionnaires. Prospective study blood samples were shipped either frozen or at room temperature before DNA extraction. TCRbeta CDR3 regions were amplified from genomic DNA using the immunoSEQ Assay, a bias-controlled multiplex PCR. The authors' analysis ran thus. The number of nucleated cells in each sample was estimated from the amplification of reference gene primers within the assay. Sequence reads were collapsed and filtered to measure the absolute abundance of every unique TCRbeta CDR3 rearrangement. For each sample, productive Simpson clonality was calculated as the square root of Simpson's diversity index over productive rearrangements. Not all clones reach the TCRdb copy of this immuneACCESS table, which keeps in-frame sequences only. Checked studies attribute under half of the gap to unresolved V genes and leave the rest unexplained. V and J calls and clone size are as listed in that table; D and trimming were resolved from the DNA. Counted in this sample were around 190,000 clones; over 80% of them appeared once. The leading ten clones occupy around 2.9% of the sample.

Overall results and qualifications from the work: The amount of clinical and demographic metadata varied by source and participant and was provided uncurated.

The count of this clone is one. The clone's antigen remains unknown. No clone much larger than this one lies a single base away; base qualities are absent. The TCR sequence derives from a woman in her 30s who had been exposed to COVID-19. Specimen: PBMCs or T cells enriched from blood (not recorded which).

This receptor has the CDR3 CASSVEGAPEKLFF. The base sequence is TGTGCCAGCAGCGTAGAGGGGGCCCCTGAAAAACTGTTTTTT. The rearranged segments are TRBV9 and TRBJ1-4, with 7 central nucleotides matching TRBD1. The CDR3 starts with the cysteine, ends with the phenylalanine, and has 14 residues. The CDR3 DNA has 42 bases and is translated from base 1. From V the trimming removes 0 bases and from J it removes 7 bases, while the gene matches leave 3 bases of the junction unaccounted for. The germline V gene encodes CDR1 SGDLS and CDR2 YYNGEE. Full variable domain (CDR3 extended with the reference TRBV9 and TRBJ1-4 proteins): DSGVTQTPKHLITATGQRVTLRCSPRSGDLSVYWYQQSLDQGLQFLIQYYNGEERAKGNILERFSAQQFPDLHSELNLSSLELGDSALYFCASSVEGAPEKLFFGSGTQLSVL.